This T cell receptor beta chain is from a study of shared clonotypes between healthy human individuals. Generated by immunoSEQ multiplex PCR, the TCRdb table keeps only in-frame clones and is missing some. The sample records 2 million to 3 million clones, over 85% being singletons. Overall study findings and caveats: Larger estimated richness was generally seen in naive subsets than in memory subsets. For naive CD4 cells, roughly 5% of clonotypes were shared across a handful of donors.

Investigators divided CD4+ cells into CD45RA+ naive and CD45RA-negative memory subsets. Concerning this clone itself: Its antigen is still unknown.

The CDR3 covers 15 residues. V lost 4 bases and J lost 6; bases outside the gene matches: 8. In germline, CDR1 is SGHAT, CDR2 FQNNGV. The source is a man aged 18-30 years in good health. Some clones in this sample may be carry-over from other donors' samples. The sample taken for sequencing was naive CD4+ T cells from PBMCs. This sample's subset: CD45RA+ positively selected. The V and J genes are TRBV11-2 and TRBJ2-1; TRBD1 matches 8 bases. The CDR3 is CASSSRTGFFNEQFF. CDR3 bases: TGTGCCAGCAGCTCCCGGACAGGGTTCTTCAATGAGCAGTTCTTC. The full variable domain, with the rest looked up from reference TRBV11-2 and TRBJ2-1, is EAGVAQSPRYKIIEKRQSVAFWCNPISGHATLYWYQQILGQGPKLLIQFQNNGVVDDSQLPKDRFSAERLKGVDSTLKIQPAKLEDSAVYLCASSSRTGFFNEQFFGPGTRLTVL.